This T cell receptor (beta chain) emerged from a study of blood T cell repertoires in COVID-19. Overall study context: T cells, B-cell-depleted T cells, or PBMCs provided the cDNA or gDNA that served as material.

Some clones are missing from TCRdb's copy, which holds only in-frame ones; the method was immunoSEQ multiplex PCR. The sample shows fewer than 120,000 clones, 88% of them seen only once. Sequencing was carried out using peripheral blood. This sequence originates from a woman aged 45-60 years with acute or convalescent COVID-19.

In DNA, the CDR3 is TGTGCCAGCAGCTTAGAGAGGGAGGAAAAACTGTTTTTT. The encoded protein is CASSLEREEKLFF. The chain combines TRBV7-9 with TRBJ1-4; D is undetermined. With 1 base removed from V and 8 bases from J, the gap between germline ends came to 8 bases. The CDR3 runs to 13 residues. Germline CDR1 reads SEHNR; CDR2 reads FQNEAQ (reference sequence).